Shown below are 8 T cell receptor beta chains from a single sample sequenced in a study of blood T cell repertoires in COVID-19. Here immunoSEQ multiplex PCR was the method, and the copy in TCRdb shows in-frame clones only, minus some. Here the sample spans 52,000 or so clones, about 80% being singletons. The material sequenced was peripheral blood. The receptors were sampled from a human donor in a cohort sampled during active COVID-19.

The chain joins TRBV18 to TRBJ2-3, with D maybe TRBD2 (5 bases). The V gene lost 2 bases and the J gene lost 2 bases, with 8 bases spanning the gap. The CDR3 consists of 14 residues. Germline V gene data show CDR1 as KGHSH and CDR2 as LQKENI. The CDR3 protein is CASSPSGYTDTQYF. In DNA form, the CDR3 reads TGTGCCAGCTCACCAAGCGGTTACACAGATACGCAGTATTTT.

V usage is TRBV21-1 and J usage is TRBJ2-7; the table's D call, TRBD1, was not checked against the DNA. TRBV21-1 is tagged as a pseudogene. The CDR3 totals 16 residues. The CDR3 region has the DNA TGTGCCAGCAGCAAATGCCCCGTGACAGCCAGCCACGAGCAGTACTTC. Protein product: CASSKCPVTASHEQYF.

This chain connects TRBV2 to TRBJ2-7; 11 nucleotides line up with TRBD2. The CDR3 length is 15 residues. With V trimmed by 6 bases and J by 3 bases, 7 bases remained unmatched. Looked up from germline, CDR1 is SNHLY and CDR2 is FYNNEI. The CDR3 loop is CASSERTSGYYEQYF. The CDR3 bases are TGTGCCAGCAGCGAACGGACTAGCGGGTACTACGAGCAGTACTTC.

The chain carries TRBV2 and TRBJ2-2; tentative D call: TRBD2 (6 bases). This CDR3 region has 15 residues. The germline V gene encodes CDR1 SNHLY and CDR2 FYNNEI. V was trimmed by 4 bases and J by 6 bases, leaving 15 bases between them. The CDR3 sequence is CASSAGGQGAGELFF. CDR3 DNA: TGTGCCAGCAGTGCCGGAGGGCAGGGAGCCGGGGAGCTGTTTTTT.

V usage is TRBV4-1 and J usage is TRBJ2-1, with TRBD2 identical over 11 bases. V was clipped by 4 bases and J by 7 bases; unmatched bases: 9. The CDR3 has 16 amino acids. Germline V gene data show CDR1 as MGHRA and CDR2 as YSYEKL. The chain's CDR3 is CASSPSLAGGGNEQFF. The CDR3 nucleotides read TGCGCCAGCAGCCCCTCCCTAGCGGGAGGCGGAAATGAGCAGTTCTTC.

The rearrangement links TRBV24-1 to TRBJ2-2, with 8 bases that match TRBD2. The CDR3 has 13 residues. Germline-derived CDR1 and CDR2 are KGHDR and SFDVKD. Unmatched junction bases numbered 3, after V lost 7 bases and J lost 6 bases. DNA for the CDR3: TGTGCCACCAGAGCGGGAGAACCCGGGGAGCTGTTTTTT. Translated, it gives CATRAGEPGELFF.

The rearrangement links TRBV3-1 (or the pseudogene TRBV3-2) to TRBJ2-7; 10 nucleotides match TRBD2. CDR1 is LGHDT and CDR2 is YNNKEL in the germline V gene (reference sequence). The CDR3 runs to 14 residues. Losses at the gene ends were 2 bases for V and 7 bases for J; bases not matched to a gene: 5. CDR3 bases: TGTGCCAGCAGCCAACTAGCGGGAGTGGGGGAGCAGTACTTC. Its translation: CASSQLAGVGEQYF.

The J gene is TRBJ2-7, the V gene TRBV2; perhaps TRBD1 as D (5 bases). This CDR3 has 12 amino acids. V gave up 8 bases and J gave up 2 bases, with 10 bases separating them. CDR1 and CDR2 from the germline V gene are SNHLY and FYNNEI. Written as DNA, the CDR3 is TGTGCCAGCGGGGCAGGGCCCTACGAGCAGTACTTC. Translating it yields CASGAGPYEQYF.